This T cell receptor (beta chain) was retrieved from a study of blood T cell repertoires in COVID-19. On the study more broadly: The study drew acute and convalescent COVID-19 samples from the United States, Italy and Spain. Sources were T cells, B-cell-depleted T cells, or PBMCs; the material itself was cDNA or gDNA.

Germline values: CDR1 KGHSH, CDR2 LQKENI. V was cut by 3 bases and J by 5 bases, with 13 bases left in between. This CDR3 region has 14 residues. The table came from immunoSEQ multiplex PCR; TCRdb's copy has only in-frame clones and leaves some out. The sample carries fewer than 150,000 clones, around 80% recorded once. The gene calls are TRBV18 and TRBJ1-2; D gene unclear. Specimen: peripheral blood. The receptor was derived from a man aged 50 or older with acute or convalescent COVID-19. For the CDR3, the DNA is TGTGCCAGCTCACCCTCGGAAGAGGTATATGGCTACACCTTC. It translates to CASSPSEEVYGYTF. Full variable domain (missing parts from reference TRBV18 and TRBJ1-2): NAGVMQNPRHLVRRRGQEARLRCSPMKGHSHVYWYRQLPEEGLKFMVYLQKENIIDESGMPKERFSAEFPKEGPSILRIQQVVRGDSAAYFCASSPSEEVYGYTFGSGTRLTVV.